Below, 2 T cell receptor beta chains from the same sample are listed, as sequenced in a study of T cell repertoires in cytomegalovirus infection. A single record per CDR3 protein comes from TCRdb applying MiXCR to the reads. The table shows about 700,000 distinct CDR3 sequences, with around 30% occurring only once. Their cognate antigens are unknown. This specimen consisted of cultured PBMCs, obtained from culture after CMV antigen stimulation. These receptors all come from a human donor in good health (CMV status not recorded). Some clones in this sample may be carry-over from other donors' samples.

The rearrangement joins TRBV11-2 to TRBJ1-3; unclear D gene. Trimming cost V 5 bases and J 0 bases, with 11 bases left between them. This CDR3 is 15 amino acids long. CDR1 SGHAT and CDR2 FQNNGV come from the germline V gene. The DNA for the CDR3 is TGTGCCAGCAGCCGAGGTCCTGACTCTGGAAACACCATATATTTT. It specifies CASSRGPDSGNTIYF. Supplemented by reference TRBV11-2 and TRBJ1-3, the full variable domain reads EAGVAQSPRYKIIEKRQSVAFWCNPISGHATLYWYQQILGQGPKLLIQFQNNGVVDDSQLPKDRFSAERLKGVDSTLKIQPAKLEDSAVYLCASSRGPDSGNTIYFGEGSWLTVV.

This chain connects TRBV27 to TRBJ1-1; 8 positions agree with TRBD1. V gave up 4 bases and J gave up 1 base; unmatched junction bases: 8. The CDR3 loop spans 16 amino acids. Germline assignment: CDR1 MNHEY and CDR2 SMNVEV (reference sequence). The CDR3 is CASSSLRGLGNTEAFF. The DNA for the CDR3 is TGTGCCAGCAGTTCCCTCAGGGGGCTGGGGAACACTGAAGCTTTCTTT.